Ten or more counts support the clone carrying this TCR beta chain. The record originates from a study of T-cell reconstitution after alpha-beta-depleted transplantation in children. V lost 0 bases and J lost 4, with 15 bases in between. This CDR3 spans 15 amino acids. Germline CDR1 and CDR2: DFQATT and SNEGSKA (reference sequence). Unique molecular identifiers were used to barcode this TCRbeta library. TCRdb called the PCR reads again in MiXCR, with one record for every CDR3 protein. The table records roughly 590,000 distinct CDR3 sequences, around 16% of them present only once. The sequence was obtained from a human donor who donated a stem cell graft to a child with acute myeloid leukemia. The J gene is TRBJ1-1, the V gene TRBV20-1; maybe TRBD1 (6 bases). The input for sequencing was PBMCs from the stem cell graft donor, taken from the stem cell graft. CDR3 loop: CSARDGLGQVTEAFF. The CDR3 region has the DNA TGCAGTGCTAGAGACGGTCTGGGACAAGTCACTGAAGCTTTCTTT.